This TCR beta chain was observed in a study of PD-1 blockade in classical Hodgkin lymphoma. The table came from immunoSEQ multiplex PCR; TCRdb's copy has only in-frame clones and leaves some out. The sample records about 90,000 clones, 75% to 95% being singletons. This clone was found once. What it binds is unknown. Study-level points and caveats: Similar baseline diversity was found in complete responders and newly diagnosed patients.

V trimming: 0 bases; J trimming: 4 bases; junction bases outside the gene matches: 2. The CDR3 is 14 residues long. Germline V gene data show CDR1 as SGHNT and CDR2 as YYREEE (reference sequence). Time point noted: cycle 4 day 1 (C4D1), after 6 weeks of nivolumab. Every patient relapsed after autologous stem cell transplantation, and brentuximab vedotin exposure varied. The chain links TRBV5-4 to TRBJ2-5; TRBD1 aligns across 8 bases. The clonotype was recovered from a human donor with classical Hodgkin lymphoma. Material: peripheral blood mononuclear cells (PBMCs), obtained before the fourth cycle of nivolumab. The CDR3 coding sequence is TGTGCCAGCAGCTTGGCGACAGGGGCAGAGACCCAGTACTTC. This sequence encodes CASSLATGAETQYF.